The clone carrying this T cell receptor beta chain has just a few counts. The target antigen is unknown. Germline CDR1 reads MDHEN; CDR2 reads SYDVKM. V gave up 2 bases and J gave up 5 bases; unmatched junction bases: 8. This CDR3 region has 15 residues. These data originate in a study of tumor and adjacent non-tumor tissue in lung cancer. Study-wide background: Aged roughly 30 to 76 years, patients included roughly eleven men and a few women with stage I to III disease. Around 4.4 million productive TCRbeta reads were obtained per sample on average.

This sample's RNA came from whole unsorted tissue. Study-level results: Top 100 clones took a larger repertoire share in normal lung. Significantly higher TCR diversity was found in tumor than normal lung.

Three rounds of nested PCR, following a modified ARM-PCR protocol, produced the TCRbeta library. A single record per CDR3 protein comes from TCRdb applying MiXCR to the multiplex PCR reads. The data show approximately 120,000 distinct CDR3 sequences, roughly 73% seen once. Sequencing was done on a sample of lung tumor tissue. The chain links TRBV28 to TRBJ2-7; 8 bases match TRBD1. This receptor was obtained from a woman in her sixties or seventies with non-small cell lung cancer. The DNA of the CDR3 is TGTGCCAGCAGTTTAATTACAGGGGGGTTCAACGAGCAGTACTTC. Protein sequence: CASSLITGGFNEQYF.